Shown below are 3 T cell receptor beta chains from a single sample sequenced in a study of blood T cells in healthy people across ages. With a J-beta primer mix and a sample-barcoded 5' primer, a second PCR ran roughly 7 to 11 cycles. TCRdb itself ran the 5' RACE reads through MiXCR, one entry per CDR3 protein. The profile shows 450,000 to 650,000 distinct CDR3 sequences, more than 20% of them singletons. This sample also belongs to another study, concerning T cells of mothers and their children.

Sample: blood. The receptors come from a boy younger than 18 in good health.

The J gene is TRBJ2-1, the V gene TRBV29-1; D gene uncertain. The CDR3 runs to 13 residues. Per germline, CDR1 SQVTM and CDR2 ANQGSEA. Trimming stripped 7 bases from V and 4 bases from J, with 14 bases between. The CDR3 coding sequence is TGCAGCGCTGCCGCGACGAATTACAATGAGCAGTTCTTC. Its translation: CSAAATNYNEQFF.

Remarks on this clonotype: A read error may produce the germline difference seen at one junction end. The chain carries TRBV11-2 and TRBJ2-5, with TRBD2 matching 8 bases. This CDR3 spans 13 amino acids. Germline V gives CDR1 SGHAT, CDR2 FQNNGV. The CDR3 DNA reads TGTGCCAGCAGTTTAGGGACTAGTGAGACCCAGTACTTC. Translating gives CASSLGTSETQYF.

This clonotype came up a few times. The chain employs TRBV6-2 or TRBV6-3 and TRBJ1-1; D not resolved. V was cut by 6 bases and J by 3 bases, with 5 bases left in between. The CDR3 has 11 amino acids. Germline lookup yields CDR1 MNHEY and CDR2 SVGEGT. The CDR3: CASRRDTEAFF. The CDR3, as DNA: TGTGCCAGCAGGCGGGACACTGAAGCTTTCTTT.